A single sample gave rise to the 30 T cell receptor beta chains below, sequenced in a study of T cell responses to AZD1222 COVID-19 vaccine listed by TCRdb under 2021. Receptors were amplified or captured by the immunoSEQ multiplex PCR assay. Here the immuneACCESS table is served through TCRdb, limited to in-frame sequences with V and J called. Missing clones are a known gap in these copies; in checked studies unresolved V genes cover under half, and the rest lacks a known reason. The table for this sample lists some 40,000 clones; roughly 80% of them were counted only once. The biggest ten clones account for approximately 3.6% of the sample. Per the publication, the time point label means: baseline before first vaccination. The material sequenced was peripheral blood, taken on day 0 of AZD1222 vaccination. The receptor set was obtained from an adult in good health.

CDR3 protein: CASSPRLAGVNTGELFF. CDR3 nucleotide sequence: TGTGCCAGCAGCCCCAGGCTAGCGGGGGTAAACACCGGGGAGCTGTTTTTT. V usage is TRBV9 and J usage is TRBJ2-2; 10 bases align to TRBD2. V lost 4 bases to trimming and J lost 2 bases; unmatched junction nucleotides: 8. Germline values: CDR1 SGDLS, CDR2 YYNGEE. The length of the CDR3 is 17 residues.

This chain uses TRBV4-2 with TRBJ2-1, with 9 bases identical to TRBD2. V lost 4 bases and J lost 2; bases outside the gene matches: 6. Germline V gene lookup returns CDR1 LGHNA and CDR2 YNFKEQ. The CDR3 totals 16 residues. The CDR3 sequence is CASSLLAGTPYNEQFF. In nucleotides, the CDR3 is TGTGCCAGCAGCCTTCTAGCGGGGACCCCCTACAATGAGCAGTTCTTC.

This clone has more than one count but fewer than ten. The V gene is TRBV3-1 (or the pseudogene TRBV3-2), the J gene TRBJ1-3; D is perhaps TRBD1 (6 bases). Germline lookup yields CDR1 LGHDT and CDR2 YNNKEL (reference sequence). V shed 6 bases and J shed 4 bases, with 16 bases lying between them. CDR3 size: 15 residues. The CDR3 coding sequence is TGTGCCAGCAGTCGGGAAGGGGGGTCCGGAAACACCATATATTTT. It is translated as CASSREGGSGNTIYF.

The chain has TRBV5-5 and TRBJ1-4; D possibly corresponds to TRBD1 (6 bases). CDR1 is SGHKS, CDR2 YYEKEE, per germline (reference sequence). Trimming removed 2 bases from V and 0 bases from J, with 11 bases in between. CDR3 length: 16 residues. CDR3 region: CASSFDRSATNEKLFF. In DNA, the CDR3 is TGTGCCAGCAGCTTTGACAGGAGTGCAACTAATGAAAAACTGTTTTTT. Looking up the rest from reference TRBV5-5 and TRBJ1-4 gives the full variable domain: DAGVTQSPTHLIKTRGQQVTLRCSPISGHKSVSWYQQVLGQGPQFIFQYYEKEERGRGNFPDRFSARQFPNYSSELNVNALLLGDSALYLCASSFDRSATNEKLFFGSGTQLSVL.

This clone has just one count. The rearrangement uses TRBV7-3 and TRBJ2-5; 12 bases align to TRBD2. Germline trimming cut 5 bases from V and 4 bases from J; bases unmatched to any gene: 5. This CDR3 region has 15 residues. Germline CDR1 SGHTA, CDR2 FQGTGA. DNA for the CDR3: TGTGCCAGCAGCCCCGCGGGACTAGCGGGAGAGACCCAGTACTTC. Its translation: CASSPAGLAGETQYF. The full variable domain, in which reference TRBV7-3 and TRBJ2-5 provide the parts outside the CDR3, is GAGVSQTPSNKVTEKGKYVELRCDPISGHTALYWYRQSLGQGPEFLIYFQGTGAADDSGLPNDRFFAVRPEGSVSTLKIQRTERGDSAVYLCASSPAGLAGETQYFGPGTRLLVL.

J is TRBJ1-2 and V is TRBV27; D unresolved. The V and J ends lost 6 bases and 4 bases respectively, with 15 bases between them. The CDR3 runs 14 residues. In germline, CDR1 is MNHEY, CDR2 SMNVEV (reference sequence). CDR3 residues: CASSPREGFYGYTF. The DNA for the CDR3 is TGTGCCAGCAGCCCTAGGGAAGGCTTCTATGGCTACACCTTC.

V usage is TRBV5-1 and J usage is TRBJ1-2; D gene uncertain. Per the germline V gene, CDR1 is SGHRS and CDR2 is YFSETQ. Trimming cost V 4 bases and J 6 bases, with 19 bases left between them. The CDR3 extends over 15 amino acids. In DNA, the CDR3 is TGCGCCAGCAGCCCAGAAGGACGGGGAGTGGATGGCTACACCTTC. Translation: CASSPEGRGVDGYTF.

The chain carries TRBV7-2 and TRBJ1-2; D not resolved. This CDR3 is 13 amino acids long. The germline gives CDR1 SGHTA, CDR2 FQGNSA. The V gene lost 2 bases and the J gene lost 5 bases, with 9 bases spanning the gap. CDR3 residues: CASSLIKGYGYTF. CDR3 in DNA: TGTGCCAGCAGCTTAATCAAAGGGTATGGCTACACCTTC.

V gene TRBV7-2 combines with J gene TRBJ2-5; 7 nucleotides agree with TRBD2. CDR1 is SGHTA, CDR2 FQGNSA, per germline. The CDR3 is 14 amino acids. Trimming removed 8 bases from V and 4 bases from J; junction bases left unmatched: 10. CDR3 residues: CASGLVGGVETQYF. The CDR3 nucleotides read TGTGCCAGCGGTTTGGTGGGGGGGGTAGAGACCCAGTACTTC.

The V call is TRBV9, the J call TRBJ2-1, with 7 bases that match TRBD2. Germline CDR1 reads SGDLS; CDR2 reads YYNGEE. There are 16 residues in the CDR3. With V trimmed by 4 bases and J by 6 bases, 13 bases remained unmatched. Written as DNA, the CDR3 is TGTGCCAGCAGCCCTTGGACTAGTTTTTCGGTCAATGAGCAGTTCTTC. It specifies CASSPWTSFSVNEQFF.

V usage is TRBV19 and J usage is TRBJ2-7; D is uncertain. Trimming cost V 5 bases and J 2 bases, with 10 bases left between them. The CDR3 is made up of 13 amino acids. Germline V gives CDR1 LNHDA, CDR2 SQIVND (reference sequence). CDR3 protein: CASSSGEAYEQYF. CDR3 sequence (DNA): TGTGCCAGTAGTTCTGGGGAAGCCTACGAGCAGTACTTC.

V is TRBV6-2 or TRBV6-3 and J is TRBJ2-7; maybe TRBD2 (6 bases). CDR1 and CDR2 (germline): MNHEY, SVGEGT. The CDR3 runs to 13 residues. V lost 4 bases, J lost 4 bases, and 11 bases lay in between. Here the CDR3 DNA reads TGTGCCAGCAGTTGGGCAGGGAGGTACGAGCAGTACTTC. Protein: CASSWAGRYEQYF.

The rearrangement joins TRBV19 to TRBJ1-2; unclear D gene. Per the germline V gene, CDR1 is LNHDA and CDR2 is SQIVND (reference sequence). V was trimmed by 5 bases and J by 4 bases, leaving 2 bases between them. This CDR3 comprises 10 residues. CDR3 nucleotides: TGTGCCAGTAGTTCCTATGGCTACACCTTC. Translation: CASSSYGYTF.

The chain uses TRBV3-1 (or the pseudogene TRBV3-2) and TRBJ1-1; D gene uncertain. Trimming removed 0 bases from V and 11 bases from J, with 7 bases in between. CDR1 is LGHDT, CDR2 YNNKEL, per germline (reference sequence). The CDR3 length is 11 residues. In DNA form, the CDR3 reads TGTGCCAGCAGCCAAGATTCTTCTGCTTTCTTT. Amino acid sequence: CASSQDSSAFF.

The chain combines TRBV11-1 with TRBJ1-2; 11 nucleotides agree with TRBD1. The CDR3 totals 15 residues. Trimming removed 4 bases from V and 8 bases from J; junction bases left unmatched: 9. CDR1 and CDR2 from the germline V gene are SGHAT and FQDESV (reference sequence). CDR3 residues: CASSSPGQGAEGYTF. The CDR3 DNA reads as TGTGCCAGCAGCTCTCCAGGACAGGGGGCCGAGGGCTACACCTTC.

The V and J genes are TRBV19 and TRBJ2-3, with TRBD1 identical over 9 bases. With 8 bases clipped from V and 4 bases from J, the junction kept 10 bases outside the gene matches. The CDR3 spans 15 residues. Germline CDR1 reads LNHDA; CDR2 reads SQIVND (reference sequence). CDR3 sequence: CASSPDRGRPDTQYF. In nucleotides, the CDR3 is TGTGCCAGTTCCCCGGACAGGGGTAGGCCAGATACGCAGTATTTT. Combining the CDR3 with reference TRBV19 and TRBJ2-3 gives the whole variable domain DGGITQSPKYLFRKEGQNVTLSCEQNLNHDAMYWYRQDPGQGLRLIYYSQIVNDFQKGDIAEGYSVSREKKESFPLTVTSAQKNPTAFYLCASSPDRGRPDTQYFGPGTRLTVL.

The J gene is TRBJ1-1, the V gene TRBV5-1; tentative D call: TRBD1 (6 bases). CDR1 is SGHRS and CDR2 is YFSETQ in the germline V gene. Trimming took off 4 bases at V and 7 bases at J, with 14 bases between the two ends. The CDR3 extends over 13 amino acids. CDR3 protein: CASSPGHGYEAFF. The DNA of the CDR3 is TGCGCCAGCAGCCCGGGACATGGATATGAAGCTTTCTTT.

The J gene is TRBJ1-2, the V gene TRBV4-1, with D hard to call. The V end was cut by 0 bases, the J end by 2 bases, with 7 bases between. Germline V lookup: CDR1 MGHRA, CDR2 YSYEKL. The CDR3 extends over 14 amino acids. In DNA form, the CDR3 reads TGCGCCAGCAGCCAAGAGCCCCACAACTATGGCTACACCTTC. Protein sequence: CASSQEPHNYGYTF.

In this sample, this clone turned up a few times. DNA for the CDR3: TGTGCCAGCAGGGCCTCTAATCAGCCCCAGCATTTT. This gives the protein CASRASNQPQHF. This sequence joins TRBV6-5 and TRBJ1-5; D uncertain. CDR1 and CDR2 (germline): MNHEY, SVGAGI. The CDR3 consists of 12 residues. V lost 6 bases, J lost 4 bases, and 7 bases lay in between.

The chain couples TRBV5-1 to TRBJ1-3; weak D call: TRBD1 (6 bases). CDR3 length equals 15 residues. V dropped 2 bases and J dropped 0 bases, with 9 bases sitting between them. Germline V gene sequence: CDR1 SGHRS, CDR2 YFSETQ. The CDR3 nucleotides are TGCGCCAGCAGCTTTACAGGGTTCTCTGGAAACACCATATATTTT. It translates to CASSFTGFSGNTIYF.

The chain couples TRBV9 to TRBJ2-2, with D possibly TRBD2 on 6 matching bases. The germline V gene encodes CDR1 SGDLS and CDR2 YYNGEE. V was shortened by 0 bases and J by 4 bases, with 19 bases between the two germline ends. This CDR3 has 18 residues. The CDR3, as DNA: TGTGCCAGCAGCGTAGAGGTCGGGAGAACCCTGGGCACCGGGGAGCTGTTTTTT. Protein: CASSVEVGRTLGTGELFF.

The chain employs TRBV15 and TRBJ2-3; D perhaps matches TRBD2 (5 bases). Trimming shortened V by 3 bases and J by 1 base, and 11 bases separated the two germline ends. CDR3 length: 15 amino acids. In germline, CDR1 is LNHNV, CDR2 YYDKDF (reference sequence). CDR3 DNA sequence: TGTGCCACCAGCAGGGAGACCGGGGGCACAGATACGCAGTATTTT. It specifies CATSRETGGTDTQYF.

This chain joins TRBV3-1 (or the pseudogene TRBV3-2) and TRBJ2-1; TRBD2 matches at 10 bases. The CDR3 loop spans 15 amino acids. Germline V gene data show CDR1 as LGHDT and CDR2 as YNNKEL (reference sequence). The junction had 2 bases not matched to a gene; V was cut back by 0 bases and J by 6 bases. CDR3 sequence reads: CASSQDASGGNEQFF. The CDR3 DNA sequence: TGTGCCAGCAGCCAAGATGCTAGCGGGGGCAATGAGCAGTTCTTC.

The V and J genes are TRBV6-5 and TRBJ1-1; the D is unclear. V lost 6 bases, J lost 1 base, and 9 bases lay in between. Germline V gene lookup returns CDR1 MNHEY and CDR2 SVGAGI. This CDR3 spans 13 amino acids. The CDR3 nucleotides are TGTGCCAGCAGCCCCGGACGGAACACTGAAGCTTTCTTT. Its translation is CASSPGRNTEAFF.

This chain links TRBV5-4 with TRBJ1-1, with 8 bases identical to TRBD1. The junction had 4 bases not matched to a gene; V was cut back by 0 bases and J by 3 bases. Germline CDR1 is SGHNT and CDR2 is YYREEE (reference sequence). The length of the CDR3 is 15 residues. The CDR3 region is CASSLVQGADTEAFF. The DNA for the CDR3 is TGTGCCAGCAGCTTGGTTCAGGGGGCGGACACTGAAGCTTTCTTT.

This clone came up a few times. This sequence joins TRBV23-1 and TRBJ1-5; no definite D call. TRBV23-1 is an ORF, with its function uncertain. The CDR3 loop spans 15 amino acids. V was shortened by 0 bases and J by 3 bases, with 9 bases between the two germline ends. The CDR3 nucleotides read TGCGCCAGCAGTCAATCAGGGAGGGTCAATCAGCCCCAGCATTTT. Translating gives CASSQSGRVNQPQHF.

The chain combines TRBV6-1 with TRBJ2-7; either TRBD1 or TRBD2 may fit D (5 bases each). V gave up 2 bases and J gave up 5 bases, with 13 bases separating them. Germline-derived CDR1 and CDR2 are MNHNS and SASEGT. The CDR3 contains 14 residues. CDR3 nucleotides: TGTGCCAGCAGTGAAATAGGGGACCAGGACGAGCAGTACTTC. It encodes CASSEIGDQDEQYF.

The rearrangement joins TRBV11-2 to TRBJ2-7, with 8 bases that match TRBD1. Germline V lookup: CDR1 SGHAT, CDR2 FQNNGV. The CDR3 extends over 15 amino acids. V gave up 4 bases and J gave up 6 bases; unmatched junction bases: 11. The CDR3 loop reads CASSSGTGGPFEQYF. In nucleotides, the CDR3 is TGTGCCAGCAGCTCCGGGACAGGAGGACCCTTCGAGCAGTACTTC.

This clone was observed a few times. The V and J genes are TRBV6-6 and TRBJ2-7; D is perhaps TRBD1 or TRBD2 (5 bases each). Looked up from germline, CDR1 is MNHNY and CDR2 is SVGAGI (reference sequence). The CDR3 length is 15 residues. Deletions cut 8 bases from V and 0 bases from J, with 17 bases between. CDR3 coding DNA: TGTGCCAGCCGCTCCGGGACGGTAAGCTCCTACGAGCAGTACTTC. This gives the protein CASRSGTVSSYEQYF.

The chain has TRBV28 and TRBJ1-2; possible D gene TRBD1, 6 bases. CDR1 is MDHEN and CDR2 is SYDVKM in the germline V gene. V lost 2 bases and J 1 base, leaving 14 bases between the germline ends. CDR3 length equals 16 residues. This chain's CDR3 is CASSLASQGNNYGYTF. The CDR3 region has the DNA TGTGCCAGCAGTTTAGCCAGCCAGGGGAATAACTATGGCTACACCTTC.